The clone carrying this T cell receptor (beta chain) came up many times. The antigen is undetermined. The data were obtained in a study of T cells in Graves' hyperthyroidism and ophthalmopathy. TCR beta CDR3 sequences were amplified from RNA transcripts. TCR CDR3 underwent first-round RT-PCR with the HTBI primer set. TCRdb re-called the multiplex PCR reads through MiXCR, storing one row per CDR3 protein. This sample has 350,000 or so distinct CDR3 sequences, with around 18% found just once. The length of the CDR3 is 14 residues. CDR1 is SGHVS and CDR2 is FQNEAQ in the germline V gene. The V and J ends lost 1 base and 5 bases respectively, with 11 bases between them. Study-wide results and limits: Blood also showed most of the thyroid clonotypes that were expanded above 0.001.

Thyroid ultrasound and orbital computed tomography, with clinical symptoms and serum thyroxine and TRAb, informed diagnoses. The sequenced sample was blood. The rearrangement links TRBV7-8 to TRBJ1-1; D is perhaps TRBD1 (5 bases). The clonotype was recovered from a woman in her forties with Graves' ophthalmopathy. In DNA, the CDR3 is TGTGCCAGCAGCTTAGTAGGGGTTCGTACTGAAGCTTTCTTT. Protein sequence: CASSLVGVRTEAFF.